The 17 T cell receptor beta chains reported below all come from one sample, sequenced in a study of blood T cell repertoires in COVID-19. TCRdb's copy holds only in-frame clones and misses some; the assay was immunoSEQ multiplex PCR. The sample contains 45,000 to 55,000 clones, under 90% of which appear only once. Sequences were obtained from peripheral blood. All receptors derive from an elderly man with COVID-19, enrolled during active disease.

The CDR3 coding sequence is TGTGCCAGCAGAGCTACAGGGGGCTCTGGAAACACCATATATTTT. Protein: CASRATGGSGNTIYF. The chain recombines TRBV6-5 with TRBJ1-3, with TRBD1 identical over 8 bases. This CDR3 is built from 15 residues. J lost 0 bases, V lost 6 bases, and 4 bases had no gene match. The germline V gene encodes CDR1 MNHEY and CDR2 SVGAGI.

The gene calls are TRBV6-2 or TRBV6-3 and TRBJ1-2, with TRBD1 matching 9 bases. Germline values: CDR1 MNHEY, CDR2 SVGEGT. V was pared by 2 bases and J by 5 bases, with 9 bases of the junction left unmatched. This CDR3 contains 16 residues. CDR3 sequence reads: CASSYGTGSVTYGYTF. The DNA of the CDR3 is TGTGCCAGCAGTTACGGGACAGGGAGCGTTACTTATGGCTACACCTTC.

This clone has a handful of counts. The chain joins TRBV7-2 to TRBJ1-2; perhaps TRBD1 as D (5 bases). CDR1 SGHTA and CDR2 FQGNSA come from the germline V gene. CDR3 size: 14 residues. Trimming removed 6 bases at V and 7 bases at J, with 18 bases between. CDR3 protein: CASSPQGFVAGYTF. CDR3 DNA sequence: TGTGCCAGCAGTCCCCAGGGATTCGTGGCTGGCTACACCTTC. Combining the CDR3 with reference TRBV7-2 and TRBJ1-2 gives the whole variable domain GAGVSQSPSNKVTEKGKDVELRCDPISGHTALYWYRQSLGQGLEFLIYFQGNSAPDKSGLPSDRFSAERTGGSVSTLTIQRTQQEDSAVYLCASSPQGFVAGYTFGSGTRLTVV.

The V call is TRBV7-2, the J call TRBJ1-1; tentatively, D is TRBD1 (5 bases). The germline V gene has CDR1 SGHTA and CDR2 FQGNSA. There are 15 residues in the CDR3. The V end lost 5 bases, the J end lost 1 base, and 14 bases lay between the germline ends. CDR3 coding DNA: TGTGCCAGCAGCCCAAGGGGAACACCGAACACTGAAGCTTTCTTT. It codes for CASSPRGTPNTEAFF.

The chain uses TRBV5-6 and TRBJ1-2; TRBD1 aligns across 7 bases. This CDR3 is 15 amino acids long. Per the germline V gene, CDR1 is SGHDT and CDR2 is YYEEEE. V trimming: 1 base; J trimming: 8 bases; junction bases outside the gene matches: 11. In DNA form, the CDR3 reads TGTGCCAGCAGCTTGCGGTACAGGGGTCCTGGGGGCTACACCTTC. It specifies CASSLRYRGPGGYTF.

The chain employs TRBV5-1 and TRBJ1-1; 9 bases are a match to TRBD1. After removal of 2 bases from V and 3 bases from J, the junction contained 5 bases not matched to a gene. Germline V gives CDR1 SGHRS, CDR2 YFSETQ. The CDR3 has 15 residues. The CDR3 DNA sequence: TGCGCCAGCAGCTTAGGGACAGGGAAGGACACTGAAGCTTTCTTT. Translation gives CASSLGTGKDTEAFF.

CDR3 amino acids: CASSLVSNRGQGGELFF. As DNA, the CDR3 is TGCGCCAGCAGCTTGGTTTCCAACAGGGGGCAAGGCGGGGAGCTGTTTTTT. J is TRBJ2-2 and V is TRBV5-1, with TRBD1 matching over 9 bases. The CDR3 contains 17 residues. Germline V gene lookup returns CDR1 SGHRS and CDR2 YFSETQ. With V trimmed by 0 bases and J by 7 bases, 10 bases remained unmatched.

The rearrangement links TRBV6-6 to TRBJ1-5; D uncertain. Germline values: CDR1 MNHNY, CDR2 SVGAGI (reference sequence). This CDR3 is 15 amino acids long. The ends were cut back, 6 bases at V and 1 base at J, with 13 bases in the middle. The CDR3 reads CASSPMQMSNQPQHF. In DNA, the CDR3 is TGTGCCAGCAGCCCCATGCAGATGAGCAATCAGCCCCAGCATTTT.

This rearrangement joins TRBV18 to TRBJ1-1; 11 bases map to TRBD1. V lost 4 bases to trimming and J lost 6 bases; unmatched junction nucleotides: 4. The CDR3 sequence is 14 residues long. Germline CDR1 and CDR2: KGHSH and LQKENI. CDR3 sequence (DNA): TGTGCCAGCTCACTGGGACAGGGGGTCCCTGAAGCTTTCTTT. It specifies CASSLGQGVPEAFF.

The chain combines TRBV6-2 or TRBV6-3 with TRBJ1-1, with 7 bases that match TRBD1. The germline V gene has CDR1 MNHEY and CDR2 SVGEGT. V trimming: 5 bases; J trimming: 1 base; junction bases outside the gene matches: 10. The CDR3 length is 16 residues. The CDR3 nucleotides are TGTGCCAGCAGTACCCCCGAGGGGGCGGAGAACACTGAAGCTTTCTTT. Translated, it gives CASSTPEGAENTEAFF.

The chain combines TRBV11-2 with TRBJ2-5, with D perhaps TRBD1 (6 bases). This CDR3 contains 16 residues. V shed 0 bases and J shed 3 bases, with 14 bases lying between them. The V gene's germline CDR1 is SGHAT and CDR2 FQNNGV. DNA for the CDR3: TGTGCCAGCAGCTTAGATGTTAGACAGGTTGAAGAGACCCAGTACTTC. Its protein is CASSLDVRQVEETQYF.

The rearrangement uses TRBV7-9 and TRBJ2-6; TRBD2 matches at 7 bases. The CDR3 is 15 residues long. Germline CDR1 reads SEHNR; CDR2 reads FQNEAQ (reference sequence). The V and J ends lost 5 bases and 1 base, in that order; junction bases with no gene match: 2. CDR3 nucleotide sequence: TGTGCCAGCAGCCATAGCGGGTCTGGGGCCAACGTCCTGACTTTC. Its translation is CASSHSGSGANVLTF.

The chain combines TRBV30 with TRBJ1-6; D perhaps matches TRBD1 (6 bases). The germline V and J ends were trimmed by 2 bases and 8 bases, with 10 bases remaining between them. Germline V gene data show CDR1 as GTSNPN and CDR2 as SVGIG (reference sequence). CDR3 length: 13 amino acids. The CDR3, as DNA: TGTGCCTGGAGTCAGGGGAGAGATTCACCCCTCCACTTT. It specifies CAWSQGRDSPLHF. The variable domain in full, with the rest retrieved from reference TRBV30 and TRBJ1-6, is SQTIHQWPATLVQPVGSPLSLECTVEGTSNPNLYWYRQAAGRGLQLLFYSVGIGQISSEVPQNLSASRPQDRQFILSSKKLLLSDSGFYLCAWSQGRDSPLHFGNGTRLTVT.

V and J are TRBV7-5 and TRBJ1-6; TRBD1, the D gene given by the table, was not confirmed from the DNA. TRBV7-5 is a pseudogene. The CDR3 has 17 amino acids. The chain's CDR3 is CVKGAIQFLGRNSPLHF. CDR3 coding DNA: TGTGTCAAAGGGGCAATTCAGTTCCTCGGCAGGAATTCACCCCTCCACTTT.

The chain has TRBV12-3 or TRBV12-4 and TRBJ1-1; D is unresolved. This CDR3 region has 13 residues. Trimming pared 6 bases from V and 1 base from J, leaving 9 bases between. CDR3 sequence reads: CASRANRNTEAFF. For the CDR3, the DNA is TGTGCCAGCAGGGCTAACAGGAACACTGAAGCTTTCTTT.

V gene TRBV28 combines with J gene TRBJ2-5, with 8 positions matching TRBD1. The CDR3 sequence is 16 residues long. The V segment lost 7 bases and the J segment 4 bases; nucleotides outside the gene matches: 14. Germline CDR1 MDHEN, CDR2 SYDVKM. CDR3 residues: CASKADPGQGVETQYF. CDR3 DNA sequence: TGTGCCAGCAAGGCGGACCCTGGACAGGGAGTAGAGACCCAGTACTTC.

The J gene is TRBJ2-1, the V gene TRBV7-9; D not certain. Germline CDR1 SEHNR, CDR2 FQNEAQ (reference sequence). Trimming removed 8 bases from V and 8 bases from J, with 4 bases in between. The CDR3 has 9 residues. For the CDR3, the DNA is TGTGCCAGCCCGGATGAGCAGTTCTTC. Translation gives CASPDEQFF.